This TCR beta chain appears in the sequencing data of a study of graft-versus-host responses after intestinal transplantation. The protocol was immunoSEQ multiplex PCR, while the TCRdb copy is restricted to in-frame clones and leaves out a portion. This sample has under 150,000 clones, with around 93% found just once. Notes on this clone: Its antigen is unidentified.

Germline lookup yields CDR1 MNHNS and CDR2 SASEGT. V lost 6 bases and J 4 bases, leaving 15 bases between the germline ends. CDR3 length equals 14 residues. This material consisted of unstimulated CD4+ T cells sorted from spleen or lymph node cells, taken before intestinal transplant. This clonotype was sampled from a human donor who received an intestinal transplant. The chain has TRBV6-1 and TRBJ1-2; D perhaps matches TRBD1 (5 bases). CDR3 sequence (DNA): TGTGCCAGCAGCCCATTGGGGGACCCCTATGGCTACACCTTC. It is translated as CASSPLGDPYGYTF.